A single sample gave rise to the 21 T cell receptor beta chains below, sequenced in a study of T cells in Graves' hyperthyroidism and ophthalmopathy. RNA transcripts yielded amplified TCR beta CDR3 regions. First-round RT-PCR of the TCR CDR3 relied on the HTBI primer set. Via MiXCR, TCRdb re-called the multiplex PCR reads, giving one row per CDR3 protein. In the table there are about 92,000 distinct CDR3 sequences, about half of which are singletons. Material: blood. All receptors come from a woman between 40 and 55 years old with Graves' hyperthyroidism.

V is TRBV2 and J is TRBJ1-4; 11 bases agree with TRBD1. Germline V gene data show CDR1 as SNHLY and CDR2 as FYNNEI. V lost 5 bases to trimming and J lost 2 bases; unmatched junction nucleotides: 7. The CDR3 has 17 amino acids. The CDR3 DNA reads TGTGCCAGCAGTTCAATACGGACAGGGGGCACTAATGAAAAACTGTTTTTT. It encodes CASSSIRTGGTNEKLFF.

This rearrangement joins TRBV25-1 to TRBJ1-1; D unresolved. V lost 4 bases and J lost 6, with 12 bases in between. CDR1 and CDR2 from the germline V gene are MGHDK and SYGVNS. CDR3 length: 13 residues. CDR3 sequence reads: CASSASSRAEAFF. CDR3 bases: TGTGCCAGCAGTGCTAGTAGTAGGGCTGAAGCTTTCTTT.

The rearrangement uses TRBV7-2 and TRBJ1-1; maybe TRBD1 (5 bases). CDR3 size: 13 residues. Germline CDR1 is SGHTA and CDR2 is FQGNSA. DNA of the CDR3: TGTGCTAGTAGAGAGGGGATCGGCACTGAAGCTTTCTTT. Translation: CASREGIGTEAFF.

The chain uses TRBV29-1 and TRBJ2-5, with TRBD2 matching over 8 bases. V shed 8 bases, J shed 3 bases, and the junction held 8 bases outside the gene matches. In germline, CDR1 is SQVTM, CDR2 ANQGSEA. This CDR3 contains 13 residues. The CDR3 nucleotides are TGCAGCTTACCGGGAGGGGCGGAAGAGACCCAGTACTTC. Translation: CSLPGGAEETQYF.

This clonotype was counted once. The chain uses TRBV19 and TRBJ2-6; D gene ambiguous. The CDR3 is 13 amino acids. Trimming pared 3 bases from V and 4 bases from J, leaving 4 bases between. Germline assignment: CDR1 LNHDA and CDR2 SQIVND (reference sequence). CDR3 DNA sequence: TGTGCCAGTAGTATTGGAGGGGCCAACGTCCTGACTTTC. This encodes CASSIGGANVLTF.

The chain employs TRBV11-1 and TRBJ2-5; 13 positions agree with TRBD2. CDR1 and CDR2 from the germline V gene are SGHAT and FQDESV (reference sequence). V shed 6 bases and J 1 base; nucleotides not matched to a gene: 11. The CDR3 is 18 amino acids. The DNA for the CDR3 is TGTGCCAGCAGTCCGAGGACTAGCGGGAGAGTGGGCCAAGAGACCCAGTACTTC. Amino acid sequence: CASSPRTSGRVGQETQYF. Based on the CDR3 plus reference TRBV11-1 and TRBJ2-5, the full variable domain is EAEVAQSPRYKITEKSQAVAFWCDPISGHATLYWYRQILGQGPELLVQFQDESVVDDSQLPKDRFSAERLKGVDSTLKIQPAELGDSAMYLCASSPRTSGRVGQETQYFGPGTRLLVL.

V usage is TRBV2 and J usage is TRBJ1-4, with 7 bases fitting TRBD1. The ends lost 6 bases at V and 8 bases at J; junction bases unmatched: 9. Germline V gene sequence: CDR1 SNHLY, CDR2 FYNNEI. This CDR3 is 14 amino acids long. CDR3 coding DNA: TGTGCCAGCAGCACCGGACAGGTCGTGGAAAAACTGTTTTTT. Translation: CASSTGQVVEKLFF.

The genes are TRBV10-3 and TRBJ2-5, with D uncertain. Germline V lookup: CDR1 ENHRY, CDR2 SYGVKD. Between the trimmed V and J ends, which lost 3 bases and 2 bases, there was a span of 13 bases. The CDR3 extends over 15 amino acids. The CDR3 region is CAISERRRGQETQYF. In DNA, the CDR3 is TGTGCCATCAGTGAAAGAAGGAGAGGTCAAGAGACCCAGTACTTC.

The rearrangement uses TRBV9 and TRBJ1-1, with D perhaps matching TRBD1 (6 bases). Germline V gene lookup returns CDR1 SGDLS and CDR2 YYNGEE. The CDR3 is 12 amino acids. Trimming took off 5 bases at V and 8 bases at J, with 13 bases between the two ends. CDR3 loop: CASRGEGGEAFF. The CDR3 bases are TGTGCCAGCAGAGGTGAAGGGGGGGAAGCTTTCTTT.

V usage is TRBV2 and J usage is TRBJ1-3; D gene unclear. This CDR3 region has 18 residues. Trimming removed 7 bases from V and 0 bases from J, with 22 bases in between. Germline V gene lookup returns CDR1 SNHLY and CDR2 FYNNEI. The CDR3 DNA sequence: TGTGCCAGCACCGGACTAGCGGGAGCCCACCTCTCTGGAAACACCATATATTTT. This sequence encodes CASTGLAGAHLSGNTIYF.

This clonotype appeared a few times. This chain uses TRBV25-1 with TRBJ1-1; D remains unclear. The CDR3 totals 13 residues. Per the germline V gene, CDR1 is MGHDK and CDR2 is SYGVNS. The V end lost 8 bases, the J end lost 1 base, and 11 bases lay between the germline ends. As DNA, the CDR3 is TGTGCCAGCGCCGGCGGGTGGAACACTGAAGCTTTCTTT. This translates into CASAGGWNTEAFF. The complete variable domain, with remaining parts taken from reference TRBV25-1 and TRBJ1-1, reads EADIYQTPRYLVIGTGKKITLECSQTMGHDKMYWYQQDPGMELHLIHYSYGVNSTEKGDLSSESTVSRIRTEHFPLTLESARPSHTSQYLCASAGGWNTEAFFGQGTRLTVV.

The count of this clonotype is one. Germline is not matched at one junction end, which may reflect a read error. The chain carries TRBV7-2 and TRBJ2-2; the D gene could be TRBD1 or TRBD2 (6 bases each). Germline V gene data show CDR1 as SGHTA and CDR2 as FQGNSA. This CDR3 spans 16 amino acids. CDR3 coding DNA: TGTGCCAGCAGCTTTGGCCGGACAGTTAACGCCGGGGGGCTGTTTTTT. Protein: CASSFGRTVNAGGLFF.

This clonotype turned up a few times. The chain uses TRBV20-1 and TRBJ2-3; 7 bases fit TRBD2. This CDR3 is 14 amino acids long. The ends lost 6 bases at V and 3 bases at J; junction bases unmatched: 9. Per germline, CDR1 DFQATT and CDR2 SNEGSKA (reference sequence). The CDR3 is CSALAGRSTDTQYF. The CDR3 coding sequence is TGCAGTGCCTTAGCGGGTCGCTCTACAGATACGCAGTATTTT.

This chain links TRBV7-2 with TRBJ2-7; maybe TRBD2 (5 bases). The CDR3 is made up of 14 amino acids. Trimming removed 6 bases from V and 2 bases from J, with 14 bases in between. The germline CDR1 and CDR2 sequences are SGHTA and FQGNSA. For the CDR3, the DNA is TGTGCCAGCAGTTTACAACTAGAGCCCTACGAGCAGTACTTC. This translates into CASSLQLEPYEQYF.

This clonotype was picked up one time. It is unclear where the CDR3 begins or ends on the DNA, so no DNA is shown, and the CDR3 is as TCRdb lists it. This CDR3 reads CSGGQGIDYGYTFGSGTGELFF. The chain combines TRBV29-1 with TRBJ2-2; the table assigns TRBD1, which was not confirmed against the DNA. The CDR3 has 22 residues if both end residues are counted. Per the germline V gene, CDR1 is SQVTM and CDR2 is ANQGSEA.

This clonotype was observed many times. CDR3 sequence: CSVEGGWETQYF. For the CDR3, the DNA is TGCAGCGTTGAAGGGGGTTGGGAGACCCAGTACTTC. The chain joins TRBV29-1 to TRBJ2-5; D remains ambiguous. The V gene lost 1 base and the J gene lost 5 bases, with 8 bases spanning the gap. This CDR3 contains 12 residues. CDR1 and CDR2 (germline): SQVTM, ANQGSEA.

The rearrangement joins TRBV7-2 to TRBJ2-7; a weak D match, TRBD2 (6 bases). The CDR3 has 15 amino acids. CDR1 is SGHTA and CDR2 is FQGNSA in the germline V gene. Trimming pared 3 bases from V and 2 bases from J, leaving 14 bases between. CDR3 residues: CASSLIRGNAYEQYF. CDR3 bases: TGTGCCAGCAGCTTGATCCGGGGGAACGCCTACGAGCAGTACTTC.

Details on this clonotype: This sequence may be a read error, since a much larger clone differs from it by one base. V and J are TRBV29-1 and TRBJ2-6; D is possibly TRBD1 (5 bases). CDR1 is SQVTM, CDR2 ANQGSEA, per germline. The CDR3 totals 11 residues. In nucleotides, the CDR3 is TGCAGCGTTGACAGGGCCAACTTCCTGACTTTC. Residues: CSVDRANFLTF.

In this sample, this clonotype turned up a few times. CDR3 loop: CASSSPRGRDTEAFF. Written as DNA, the CDR3 is TGTGCCAGCAGTTCTCCCAGGGGGAGGGACACTGAAGCTTTCTTT. This chain links TRBV7-3 with TRBJ1-1; 7 bases line up with TRBD1. Germline-derived CDR1 and CDR2 are SGHTA and FQGTGA. The CDR3 extends over 15 amino acids. The J segment lost 3 bases and the V segment lost 6 bases, leaving 10 bases of the junction unmatched.

The chain recombines TRBV24-1 with TRBJ1-2; D not resolved. Trimming removed 5 bases at V and 7 bases at J, with 16 bases between. CDR1 and CDR2 from the germline V gene are KGHDR and SFDVKD. The CDR3 is 14 residues long. The chain's CDR3 is CATSAGRMGRGYTF. The CDR3 coding sequence is TGTGCCACCAGTGCAGGACGGATGGGTCGTGGCTACACCTTC.

The rearrangement uses TRBV7-9 and TRBJ2-5, with 13 bases fitting TRBD2. After removal of 2 bases from V and 2 bases from J, the junction contained 2 bases not matched to a gene. In germline, CDR1 is SEHNR, CDR2 FQNEAQ (reference sequence). The CDR3 sequence is 16 residues long. CDR3 bases: TGTGCCAGCAGCTTACGACTAGCGGGAGGACAAGAGACCCAGTACTTC. It encodes CASSLRLAGGQETQYF.